Listed here is a single TCR beta chain. What it recognizes is unknown. In the same sample, other DNA sequences code for this CDR3. Every PCR received spiked-in synthetic TCR analog templates. The protocol was immunoSEQ multiplex PCR, while the TCRdb copy is restricted to in-frame clones and leaves out a portion. The sample records around 49,000 clones, around 80% being singletons. This sample is drawn from a study of PD-L1 blockade in urothelial cancer. Turning to the study itself: Patients with male sex and bladder-origin urothelial cancer accounted for about 85% of the roughly 29 enrolled. Blood samples contained a median about 140,000 T cells.

Study-wide results and limits: Below-median pretreatment blood TCR clonality was associated with improved progression-free and overall survival.

CDR3 length: 14 amino acids. Trimming took 6 bases from V and 4 from J; bases not matched to a gene: 7. Per germline, CDR1 MDHEN and CDR2 SYDVKM. Time point: peripheral blood 6 weeks after treatment start. This TCR came from a man aged 60-69 years with urothelial cancer. V is TRBV28 and J is TRBJ1-2, with TRBD1 identical over 8 bases. Sequenced material: PBMCs, taken around atezolizumab (anti-PD-L1) treatment. The CDR3 region is CASSRNRGVYGYTF. The DNA of the CDR3 is TGTGCCAGCAGCCGGAACAGGGGGGTCTATGGCTACACCTTC.